This T cell receptor (beta chain) was captured in a study of OX40 agonist ivuxolimab in advanced cancers. Study-level results: Clonal expansion was seen in CD4+ and CD8+ blood T cells by week 6 at 0.1 to 3.0 mg/kg.

Concerning this clone itself: What it binds is not known.

Excluded were patients having autoimmune disease history or systemic immunosuppression. TCRdb's copy holds only in-frame clones and misses some; the assay was immunoSEQ multiplex PCR. This table has some 77,000 clones, roughly nine tenths appearing once. V dropped 4 bases and J dropped 8 bases, with 15 bases sitting between them. CDR3 length equals 14 residues. Germline V lookup: CDR1 SNHLY, CDR2 FYNNEI. The material sequenced was CD4+ or CD8+ T cells sorted from blood, taken in a trial of the OX40 agonist ivuxolimab. The chain recombines TRBV2 with TRBJ2-1; D is perhaps TRBD2 (5 bases). The origin of this receptor is an adult with an advanced solid tumor such as melanoma, head and neck, liver or kidney cancer. As DNA, the CDR3 is TGTGCCAGCAGTGTTCTCACTAGTGCGGATGAGCAGTTCTTC. Protein sequence: CASSVLTSADEQFF.